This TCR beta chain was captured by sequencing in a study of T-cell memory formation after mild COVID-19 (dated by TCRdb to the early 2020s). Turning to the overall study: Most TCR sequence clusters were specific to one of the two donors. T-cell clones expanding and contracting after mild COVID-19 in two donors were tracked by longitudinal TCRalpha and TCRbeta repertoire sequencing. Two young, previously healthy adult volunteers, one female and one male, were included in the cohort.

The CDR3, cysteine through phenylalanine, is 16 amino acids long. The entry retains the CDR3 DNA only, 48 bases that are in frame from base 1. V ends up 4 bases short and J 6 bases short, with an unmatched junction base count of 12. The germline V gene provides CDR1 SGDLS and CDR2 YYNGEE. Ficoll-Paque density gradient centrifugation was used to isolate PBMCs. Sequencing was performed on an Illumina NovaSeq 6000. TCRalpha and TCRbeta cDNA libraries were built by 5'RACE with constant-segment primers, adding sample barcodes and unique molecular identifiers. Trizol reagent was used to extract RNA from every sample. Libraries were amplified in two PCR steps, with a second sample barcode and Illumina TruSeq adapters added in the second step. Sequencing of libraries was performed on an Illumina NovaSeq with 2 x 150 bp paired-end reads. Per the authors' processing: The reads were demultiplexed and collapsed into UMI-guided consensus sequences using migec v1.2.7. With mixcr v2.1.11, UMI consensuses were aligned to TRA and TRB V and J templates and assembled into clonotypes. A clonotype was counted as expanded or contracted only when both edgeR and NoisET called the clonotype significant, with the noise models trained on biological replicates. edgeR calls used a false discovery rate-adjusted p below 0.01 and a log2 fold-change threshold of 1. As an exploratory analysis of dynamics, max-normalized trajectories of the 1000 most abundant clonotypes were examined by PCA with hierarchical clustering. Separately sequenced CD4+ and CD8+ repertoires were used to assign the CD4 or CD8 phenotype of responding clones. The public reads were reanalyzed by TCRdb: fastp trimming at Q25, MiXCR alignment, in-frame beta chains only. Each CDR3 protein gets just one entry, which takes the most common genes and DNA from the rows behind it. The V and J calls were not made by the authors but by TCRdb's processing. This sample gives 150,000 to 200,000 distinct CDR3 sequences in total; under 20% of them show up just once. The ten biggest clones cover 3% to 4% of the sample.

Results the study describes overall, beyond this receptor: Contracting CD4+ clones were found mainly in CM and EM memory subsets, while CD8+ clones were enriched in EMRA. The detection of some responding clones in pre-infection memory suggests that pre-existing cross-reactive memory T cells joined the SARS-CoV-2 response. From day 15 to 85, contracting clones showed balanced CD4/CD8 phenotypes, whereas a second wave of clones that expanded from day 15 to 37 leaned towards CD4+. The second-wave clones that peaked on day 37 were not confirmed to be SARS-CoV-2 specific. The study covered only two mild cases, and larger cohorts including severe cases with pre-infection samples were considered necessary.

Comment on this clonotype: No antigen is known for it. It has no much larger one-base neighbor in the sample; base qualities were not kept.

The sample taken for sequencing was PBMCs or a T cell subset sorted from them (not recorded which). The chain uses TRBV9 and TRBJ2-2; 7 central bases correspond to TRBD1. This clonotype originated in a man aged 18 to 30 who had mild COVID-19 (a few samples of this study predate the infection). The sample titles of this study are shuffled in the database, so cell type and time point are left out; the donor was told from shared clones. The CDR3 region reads CASSPSSGGDAGELFF. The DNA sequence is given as TGTGCCAGCAGCCCCAGTTCAGGGGGAGATGCCGGGGAGCTGTTTTTT.